These 27 T cell receptor beta chains were all obtained from the same sample, sequenced in a study of CD8 T cells in Susac syndrome. An amount of RNA that ranged from roughly 0.5 to 1 ug was reverse transcribed with random hexamers. TCRdb itself ran the immunoSEQ multiplex PCR reads through MiXCR, one entry per CDR3 protein. Among almost 450,000 distinct CDR3 sequences listed, more than 80% were seen once. The sample taken for sequencing was CD8+ T cells from PBMCs. The receptors were sampled from a human donor with multiple sclerosis.

The chain couples TRBV27 to TRBJ2-2, with a possible D match to TRBD2 (5 bases). CDR3 length: 14 amino acids. Germline CDR1 and CDR2: MNHEY and SMNVEV (reference sequence). V lost 7 bases and J lost 0, with 9 bases in between. The CDR3 spells CASKSGSNTGELFF. The CDR3, as DNA: TGTGCCAGCAAATCGGGGTCGAACACCGGGGAGCTGTTTTTT.

The rearrangement links TRBV6-5 to TRBJ2-5, with 11 bases aligning to TRBD1. CDR3 size: 17 residues. The germline V gene encodes CDR1 MNHEY and CDR2 SVGAGI. Trimming at V came to 0 bases and at J to 0 bases, leaving 3 bases not matched to a gene. The CDR3 DNA reads as TGTGCCAGCAGTTACTCGGGACAGGGGGTTTACCAAGAGACCCAGTACTTC. Protein: CASSYSGQGVYQETQYF.

The CDR3 here is CASSSEFWPYEQYF. The CDR3 DNA reads as TGTGCCAGCAGTTCCGAATTCTGGCCCTACGAGCAGTACTTC. The chain carries TRBV27 and TRBJ2-7, with D unresolved. The CDR3 is made up of 14 amino acids. The V end lost 4 bases, the J end lost 2 bases, and 12 bases lay between the germline ends. From germline, CDR1 is MNHEY and CDR2 SMNVEV (reference sequence).

The chain carries TRBV5-1 and TRBJ2-1, with D possibly being TRBD1 (6 bases). Trimming removed 2 bases from V and 7 bases from J, with 19 bases in between. The CDR3 sequence is 16 residues long. Germline loops: CDR1 SGHRS, CDR2 YFSETQ. CDR3 residues: CASSLGPGTRRNEQFF. CDR3 nucleotide sequence: TGCGCCAGCAGCTTAGGGCCCGGGACAAGGAGAAATGAGCAGTTCTTC.

CDR3 protein: CASSLQGTGANVLTF. The CDR3 bases are TGTGCCAGCAGCTTACAGGGGACTGGGGCCAACGTCCTGACTTTC. The chain carries TRBV7-9 and TRBJ2-6, with TRBD1 as a possible D gene (6 bases). Germline V CDR1 and CDR2: SEHNR, FQNEAQ (reference sequence). V shed 2 bases and J shed 2 bases, with 7 bases lying between them. This CDR3 contains 15 residues.

The V and J genes are TRBV12-3 or TRBV12-4 and TRBJ2-6, with D unresolved. V lost 5 bases, J lost 0 bases, and 8 bases lay in between. The CDR3 runs to 15 residues. The CDR3 nucleotides are TGTGCCAGCAGTCCCTCAACCTCTGGGGCCAACGTCCTGACTTTC. Its protein product is CASSPSTSGANVLTF.

The chain is built from TRBV18 and TRBJ1-6, with D unclear. The V end was cut by 0 bases, the J end by 10 bases, with 7 bases between. Per the germline V gene, CDR1 is KGHSH and CDR2 is LQKENI. The CDR3 length is 13 residues. CDR3 amino acids: CASSPPDGSPLHF. The DNA for the CDR3 is TGTGCCAGCTCACCACCTGATGGGTCACCCCTCCACTTT.

This sequence joins TRBV29-1 and TRBJ2-2; 7 positions agree with TRBD1. Germline CDR1 reads SQVTM; CDR2 reads ANQGSEA. The CDR3 runs 14 residues. With V trimmed by 3 bases and J by 4 bases, 5 bases remained unmatched. This CDR3 reads CSVEVRGLTGELFF. The CDR3 nucleotides are TGCAGCGTTGAGGTGAGGGGGCTCACCGGGGAGCTGTTTTTT.

The chain joins TRBV20-1 to TRBJ2-7; no clear D gene. Germline V gene sequence: CDR1 DFQATT, CDR2 SNEGSKA (reference sequence). The germline V and J ends were trimmed by 7 bases and 0 bases, with 10 bases remaining between them. CDR3 length: 12 amino acids. The CDR3 loop reads CSVTESSYEQYF. The CDR3 DNA is TGCAGTGTCACGGAGAGCTCCTACGAGCAGTACTTC.

V gene TRBV6-1 combines with J gene TRBJ2-5; possibly TRBD2 for D (6 bases). The CDR3 spans 14 residues. V was trimmed by 5 bases and J by 0 bases, leaving 10 bases between them. Germline CDR1 MNHNS, CDR2 SASEGT. The CDR3 loop reads CASSHRDYQETQYF. CDR3 coding DNA: TGTGCCAGCAGTCACCGGGACTACCAAGAGACCCAGTACTTC.

The J gene is TRBJ2-7, the V gene TRBV6-5, with a tentative D call TRBD2 (7 bases). The CDR3 contains 17 residues. Germline assignment: CDR1 MNHEY and CDR2 SVGAGI. V dropped 0 bases and J dropped 2 bases, with 17 bases sitting between them. The CDR3 DNA is TGTGCCAGCAGTTACTCGACGGGGGGCGATGCCGCCTACGAGCAGTACTTC. It codes for CASSYSTGGDAAYEQYF.

The chain combines TRBV27 with TRBJ2-7; TRBD2 agrees at 8 bases. The trim removed 4 bases at V and 4 bases at J, leaving 9 bases unmatched. The germline V gene encodes CDR1 MNHEY and CDR2 SMNVEV (reference sequence). The CDR3 is 15 residues long. CDR3 sequence reads: CASSSFGRARYEQYF. The CDR3 nucleotides are TGTGCCAGCAGTTCTTTCGGGAGGGCCAGATACGAGCAGTACTTC.

The V call is TRBV29-1, the J call TRBJ2-7; D call uncertain. The germline V gene has CDR1 SQVTM and CDR2 ANQGSEA. The length of the CDR3 is 12 residues. Deletions cut 1 base from V and 2 bases from J, with 6 bases between. The CDR3 sequence is CSVEVTAYEQYF. CDR3 nucleotide sequence: TGCAGCGTTGAAGTCACAGCCTACGAGCAGTACTTC.

This rearrangement joins TRBV27 to TRBJ1-1; the match to TRBD1 covers 8 bases. Germline loops: CDR1 MNHEY, CDR2 SMNVEV (reference sequence). V shed 6 bases and J 4 bases; nucleotides not matched to a gene: 7. This CDR3 contains 14 residues. The CDR3 DNA sequence: TGTGCCAGCAGCGACTCAGGGGGCTTCACTGAAGCTTTCTTT. This encodes CASSDSGGFTEAFF.

The V call is TRBV9, the J call TRBJ1-5; D is perhaps TRBD1 (6 bases). The CDR3 consists of 15 residues. Per germline, CDR1 SGDLS and CDR2 YYNGEE. Between the trimmed V and J ends, which lost 2 bases and 6 bases, there was a span of 15 bases. CDR3 sequence (DNA): TGTGCCAGCAGCGTCTCAGGGGCGCAGGGTCAGCCCCAGCATTTT. The encoded protein is CASSVSGAQGQPQHF.

The rearrangement uses TRBV4-1 and TRBJ2-7; D is possibly TRBD2 (6 bases). Germline CDR1 and CDR2: MGHRA and YSYEKL. This CDR3 contains 14 residues. V gave up 0 bases and J gave up 3 bases, with 9 bases separating them. The CDR3 DNA follows: TGCGCCAGCAGCCAAGAAAGGGACTTCTACGAGCAGTACTTC. This gives the protein CASSQERDFYEQYF.

V is TRBV2 and J is TRBJ2-3; D gene ambiguous. V shed 2 bases and J shed 0 bases, with 9 bases lying between them. The germline V gene encodes CDR1 SNHLY and CDR2 FYNNEI. The CDR3 is 15 amino acids. CDR3 residues: CASSEWDHSTDTQYF. The DNA for the CDR3 is TGTGCCAGCAGTGAATGGGATCACAGCACAGATACGCAGTATTTT.

This clonotype was seen only once. The rearrangement uses TRBV12-3 or TRBV12-4 and TRBJ2-2; 10 positions agree with TRBD2. The CDR3 runs to 17 residues. The ends lost 2 bases at V and 4 bases at J; junction bases unmatched: 7. For the CDR3, the DNA is TGTGCCAGCAGTTTAAATTGGCTAGCGGGAGCCACCGGGGAGCTGTTTTTT. Protein sequence: CASSLNWLAGATGELFF.

On this clonotype itself: A junction end diverges from the germline sequence, so it may reflect a read error. CDR3 residues: CSAQTGLNNEQFF. The CDR3 DNA follows: TGCAGCGCTCAGACAGGGCTAAACAACGAGCAGTTCTTC. The V and J genes are TRBV29-1 and TRBJ2-1, with TRBD1 matching over 7 bases. CDR1 is SQVTM and CDR2 is ANQGSEA in the germline V gene. The CDR3 is 13 residues long.

J is TRBJ1-4 and V is TRBV6-6; tentative D call: TRBD1 (6 bases). The CDR3 runs 16 residues. The germline V and J ends were trimmed by 0 bases and 5 bases, with 13 bases remaining between them. Germline-derived CDR1 and CDR2 are MNHNY and SVGAGI (reference sequence). CDR3 sequence (DNA): TGTGCCAGCAGTTACTCGATAGGGACACCGAATGAAAAACTGTTTTTT. This sequence encodes CASSYSIGTPNEKLFF.

This chain joins TRBV29-1 and TRBJ1-2; the D is unclear. The germline V gene has CDR1 SQVTM and CDR2 ANQGSEA. The CDR3 length is 12 residues. V lost 3 bases and J lost 1, with 6 bases in between. CDR3 bases: TGCAGCGTTGAGGCGGTTAACTATGGCTACACCTTC. This encodes CSVEAVNYGYTF.

The V gene is TRBV10-3, the J gene TRBJ1-1; 7 positions match TRBD1. CDR3 size: 13 residues. The V gene end was trimmed by 4 bases and the J gene end by 11 bases; junction bases not matched to a gene: 10. Germline CDR1 reads ENHRY; CDR2 reads SYGVKD. CDR3 nucleotide sequence: TGTGCCATCAGTGTGAGGACAGGTGAGGGGGCTTTCTTT. It codes for CAISVRTGEGAFF.

This chain joins TRBV4-1 and TRBJ2-5; D uncertain. This CDR3 has 12 amino acids. Trimming stripped 3 bases from V and 3 bases from J, with 5 bases between. The V gene's germline CDR1 is MGHRA and CDR2 YSYEKL. The CDR3 nucleotides are TGCGCCAGCAGCCATTACGAAGAGACCCAGTACTTC. This sequence encodes CASSHYEETQYF.

The chain couples TRBV6-5 to TRBJ1-4; a weak D match, TRBD1 (5 bases). The V and J ends lost 0 bases and 5 bases respectively, with 28 bases between them. In germline, CDR1 is MNHEY, CDR2 SVGAGI. This CDR3 spans 21 amino acids. CDR3 region: CASSYSIIHKDHWDSNEKLFF. The CDR3 DNA reads TGTGCCAGCAGTTACTCGATTATCCACAAAGATCATTGGGACTCCAATGAAAAACTGTTTTTT.

The rearrangement links TRBV6-1 to TRBJ2-2; D is possibly TRBD1 or TRBD2 (5 bases each). V dropped 6 bases and J dropped 4 bases, with 18 bases sitting between them. The V gene's germline CDR1 is MNHNS and CDR2 SASEGT. CDR3 length equals 16 residues. CDR3 residues: CASSPSGQAPTGELFF. The CDR3 coding sequence is TGTGCCAGCAGCCCTTCGGGGCAGGCGCCCACCGGGGAGCTGTTTTTT.

The rearrangement links TRBV10-3 to TRBJ2-7, with D perhaps TRBD1 or TRBD2 (5 bases each). This CDR3 comprises 12 residues. CDR1 is ENHRY, CDR2 SYGVKD, per germline. The ends were cut back, 6 bases at V and 5 bases at J, with 11 bases in the middle. This CDR3 reads CAIRRDGDEQYF. In DNA form, the CDR3 reads TGTGCCATCAGGAGGGACGGAGACGAGCAGTACTTC.

This clonotype is a singleton in its sample. The gene calls are TRBV27 and TRBJ2-7; no reliable D call. The CDR3 loop spans 13 amino acids. Germline CDR1 MNHEY, CDR2 SMNVEV (reference sequence). Trimming took off 5 bases at V and 3 bases at J, with 11 bases between the two ends. The CDR3 protein is CASSHQENYEQYF. In DNA, the CDR3 is TGTGCCAGCAGTCATCAGGAAAACTACGAGCAGTACTTC.